The entry that follows covers one T cell receptor (beta chain) sequence. Measured with immunoSEQ multiplex PCR; TCRdb has only the in-frame clones, and not every one. The sample includes 90,000 to 130,000 clones, more than 70% seen only once; the top ten take 0.27%. Exclusion of a patient followed from autoimmune disease history or systemic immunosuppression. Germline V CDR1 and CDR2: MGHRA, YSYEKL. The CDR3 runs to 15 residues. V lost 0 bases and J 2 bases, leaving 9 bases between the germline ends. This sample was taken from a study of OX40 agonist ivuxolimab in advanced cancers. V and J are TRBV4-1 and TRBJ2-3, with D maybe TRBD2 (5 bases). The sequence was collected from an adult with an advanced solid tumor such as melanoma, head and neck, liver or kidney cancer. The starting material was CD4+ or CD8+ T cells sorted from blood, obtained in a trial of the OX40 agonist ivuxolimab. The CDR3: CASSQERAYTDTQYF. CDR3 DNA sequence: TGCGCCAGCAGCCAAGAGAGGGCGTACACAGATACGCAGTATTTT.